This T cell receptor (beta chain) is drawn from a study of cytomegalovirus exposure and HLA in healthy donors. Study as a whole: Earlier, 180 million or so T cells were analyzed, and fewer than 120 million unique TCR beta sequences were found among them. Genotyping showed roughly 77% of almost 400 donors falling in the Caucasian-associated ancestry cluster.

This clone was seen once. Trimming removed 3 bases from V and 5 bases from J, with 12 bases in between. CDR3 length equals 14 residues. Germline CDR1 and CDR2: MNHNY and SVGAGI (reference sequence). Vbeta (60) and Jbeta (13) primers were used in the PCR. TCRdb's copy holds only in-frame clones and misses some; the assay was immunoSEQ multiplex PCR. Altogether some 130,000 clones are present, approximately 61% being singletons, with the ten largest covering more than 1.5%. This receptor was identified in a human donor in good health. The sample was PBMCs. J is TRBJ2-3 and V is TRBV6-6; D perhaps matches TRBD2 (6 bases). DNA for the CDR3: TGTGCCAGCAGTTATAGTGGGGGGATAGATACGCAGTATTTT. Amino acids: CASSYSGGIDTQYF.